The source of this T cell receptor (beta chain) is a study of patients and donors after allogeneic stem cell transplantation. This CDR3 has 16 residues. CDR1 is SNHLY and CDR2 is FYNNEI in the germline V gene. The ends lost 7 bases at V and 0 bases at J; junction bases unmatched: 9. The sample holds a few counts of this clonotype. One entry per CDR3 protein results from TCRdb running MiXCR on the RT-PCR reads. Of around 70,000 distinct CDR3 sequences listed, 26% are singletons. V usage is TRBV2 and J usage is TRBJ1-3, with 7 bases identical to TRBD1. Specimen: blood, either unsorted or a sorted T cell fraction (not recorded which). The TCR was taken from a human donor who was either an allogeneic HSCT recipient or a stem cell or donor lymphocyte infusion donor (not recorded which). It is not recorded whose cells these are; they may come from a transplant donor. The DNA of the CDR3 is TGTGCCAGCAACGACAGGGATATGAGCTCTGGAAACACCATATATTTT. Amino acids: CASNDRDMSSGNTIYF.